This entry is about one T cell receptor (beta chain). The antigen remains unidentified. PCR was performed using 60 Vbeta and 13 Jbeta primers. Sequencing used immunoSEQ multiplex PCR; TCRdb keeps in-frame clones, though not all of them. The sample lists over 150,000 clones, approximately 85% occurring once. The data belong to a study of cytomegalovirus exposure and HLA in healthy donors. Study-wide findings and caveats: The study put 150 or so TCR beta chains on its list as cytomegalovirus-associated.

Germline CDR1 and CDR2: SGHTS and YDEGEE. The ends were cut back, 2 bases at V and 2 bases at J, with 11 bases in the middle. The CDR3 is made up of 15 amino acids. This receptor was identified in a man aged 50 to 60 in good health and CMV-seropositive. The sample consisted of PBMCs. This chain links TRBV5-8 with TRBJ2-1; D might be TRBD1 (7 bases). The CDR3 spells CASSFQGGPYNEQFF. The CDR3 bases are TGTGCCAGCAGCTTCCAGGGGGGACCCTACAATGAGCAGTTCTTC.